This TCR beta chain was identified in a study of cytomegalovirus exposure and HLA in healthy donors. Study-level findings and limits: Cytomegalovirus status, reportedly, was diagnosed with high specificity and sensitivity by the classifier.

Of note for this clone: Its antigen is still unknown.

Generated by immunoSEQ multiplex PCR, the TCRdb table keeps only in-frame clones and is missing some. The sample consists of some 220,000 clones, 85% to 95% of them appearing once. Material: PBMCs. The sequence was obtained from a woman under 30 in good health and CMV-seronegative.

The CDR3 reads CASSRSGTGSSSEQFF. The CDR3, as DNA: TGTGCCAGTAGTAGGTCCGGGACTGGATCAAGTAGTGAGCAGTTCTTC. The rearrangement uses TRBV19 and TRBJ2-1; perhaps TRBD2 as D (6 bases). V gave up 4 bases and J gave up 9 bases, with 22 bases separating them. Germline lookup yields CDR1 LNHDA and CDR2 SQIVND (reference sequence). The CDR3 consists of 16 residues.